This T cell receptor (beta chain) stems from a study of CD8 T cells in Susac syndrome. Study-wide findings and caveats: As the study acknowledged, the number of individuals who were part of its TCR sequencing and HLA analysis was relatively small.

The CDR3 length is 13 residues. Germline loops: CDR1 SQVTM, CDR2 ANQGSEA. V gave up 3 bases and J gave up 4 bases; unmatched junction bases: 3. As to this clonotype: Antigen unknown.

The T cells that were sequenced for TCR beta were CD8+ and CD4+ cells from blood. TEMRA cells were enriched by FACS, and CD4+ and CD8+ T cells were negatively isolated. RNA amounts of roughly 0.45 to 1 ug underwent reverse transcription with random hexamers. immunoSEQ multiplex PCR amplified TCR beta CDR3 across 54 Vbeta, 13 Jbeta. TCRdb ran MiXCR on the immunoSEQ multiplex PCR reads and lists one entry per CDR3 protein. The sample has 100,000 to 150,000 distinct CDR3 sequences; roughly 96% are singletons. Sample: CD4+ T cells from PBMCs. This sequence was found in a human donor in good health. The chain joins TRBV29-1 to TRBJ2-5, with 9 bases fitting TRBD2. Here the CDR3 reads CSVEELAGETQYF. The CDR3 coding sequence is TGCAGCGTTGAGGAACTAGCGGGAGAGACCCAGTACTTC.